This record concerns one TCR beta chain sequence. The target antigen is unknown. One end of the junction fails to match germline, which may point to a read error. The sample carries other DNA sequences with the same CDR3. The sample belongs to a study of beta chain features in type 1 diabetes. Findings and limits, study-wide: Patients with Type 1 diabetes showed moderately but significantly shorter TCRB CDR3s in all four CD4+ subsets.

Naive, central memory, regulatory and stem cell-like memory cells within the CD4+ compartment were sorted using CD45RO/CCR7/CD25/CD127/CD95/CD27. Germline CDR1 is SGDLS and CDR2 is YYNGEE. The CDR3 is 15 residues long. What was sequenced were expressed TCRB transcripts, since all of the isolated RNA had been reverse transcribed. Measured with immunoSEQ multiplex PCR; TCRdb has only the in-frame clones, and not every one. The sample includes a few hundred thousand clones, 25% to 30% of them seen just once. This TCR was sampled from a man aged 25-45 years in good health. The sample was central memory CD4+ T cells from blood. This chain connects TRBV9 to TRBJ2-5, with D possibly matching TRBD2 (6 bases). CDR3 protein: CASSVGLARQETQYF. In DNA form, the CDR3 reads TGTGCCAGCAGCGTAGGGCTAGCGAGACAAGAGACTCAGTACTTC.